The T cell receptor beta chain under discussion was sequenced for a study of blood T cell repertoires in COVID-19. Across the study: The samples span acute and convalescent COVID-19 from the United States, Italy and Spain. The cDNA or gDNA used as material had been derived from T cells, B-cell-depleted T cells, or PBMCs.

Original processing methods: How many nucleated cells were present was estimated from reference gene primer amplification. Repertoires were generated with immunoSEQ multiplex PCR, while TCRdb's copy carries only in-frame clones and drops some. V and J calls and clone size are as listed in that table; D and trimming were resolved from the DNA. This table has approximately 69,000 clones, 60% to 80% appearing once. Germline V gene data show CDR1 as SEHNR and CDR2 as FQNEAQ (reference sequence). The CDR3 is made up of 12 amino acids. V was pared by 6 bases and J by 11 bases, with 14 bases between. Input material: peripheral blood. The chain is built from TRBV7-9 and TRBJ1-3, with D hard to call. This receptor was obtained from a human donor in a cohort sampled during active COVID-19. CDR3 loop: CASSPGRFSIYF. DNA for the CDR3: TGTGCCAGCAGTCCCGGGAGATTCTCCATATATTTT.